The entry below describes one T cell receptor (beta chain). The sample originates from a study of control samples from healthy donors and cancer patients. Libraries were prepared by immunoSEQ multiplex PCR; TCRdb keeps only in-frame clonotypes and omits some of them. The table records roughly 180,000 clones, 90% to 95% of them present only once. J lost 5 bases, V lost 3 bases, and 9 bases had no gene match. Germline V lookup: CDR1 SGHTA, CDR2 FQGNSA. The CDR3 sequence is 15 residues long. This clonotype was sampled from a woman aged 55-70 years in good health. Material for sequencing was blood. The gene calls are TRBV7-2 and TRBJ2-5; TRBD2 aligns across 7 bases. CDR3 DNA sequence: TGTGCCAGCAGCTTCTTCGGGGGGTCTGGGGAGACCCAGTACTTC. This encodes CASSFFGGSGETQYF. The variable domain in full, completed from reference TRBV7-2 and TRBJ2-5, reads GAGVSQSPSNKVTEKGKDVELRCDPISGHTALYWYRQSLGQGLEFLIYFQGNSAPDKSGLPSDRFSAERTGGSVSTLTIQRTQQEDSAVYLCASSFFGGSGETQYFGPGTRLLVL.